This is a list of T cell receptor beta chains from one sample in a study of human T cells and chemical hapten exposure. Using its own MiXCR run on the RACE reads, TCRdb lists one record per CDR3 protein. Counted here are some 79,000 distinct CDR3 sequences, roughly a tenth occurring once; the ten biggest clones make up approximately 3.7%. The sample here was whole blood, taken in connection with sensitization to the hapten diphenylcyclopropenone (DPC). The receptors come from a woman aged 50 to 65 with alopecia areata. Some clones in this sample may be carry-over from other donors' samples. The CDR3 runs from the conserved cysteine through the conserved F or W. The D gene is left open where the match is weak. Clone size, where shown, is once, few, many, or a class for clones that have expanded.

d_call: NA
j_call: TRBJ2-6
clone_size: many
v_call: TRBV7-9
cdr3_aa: CASSFWGRWSGANVLTF
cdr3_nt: TGTGCCAGCAGCTTTTGGGGGCGCTGGTCTGGGGCCAACGTCCTGACTTTC

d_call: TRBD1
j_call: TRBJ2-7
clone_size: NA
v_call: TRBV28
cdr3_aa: CASGNRDRDYEQYF
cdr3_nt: TGTGCCAGCGGTAACCGGGACAGAGACTACGAGCAGTACTTC

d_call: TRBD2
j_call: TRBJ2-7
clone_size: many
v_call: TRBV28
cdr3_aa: CATSLRAGGTYEQYF
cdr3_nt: TGTGCCACCTCTCTGAGAGCGGGAGGTACCTACGAGCAGTACTTC

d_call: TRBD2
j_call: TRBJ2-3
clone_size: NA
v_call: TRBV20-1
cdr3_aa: CSAAGSGRASTDTQYF
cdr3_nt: TGCAGTGCAGCCGGTAGCGGGAGGGCCTCAACAGATACGCAGTATTTT

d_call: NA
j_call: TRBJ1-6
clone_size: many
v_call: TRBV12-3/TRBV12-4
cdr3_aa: CASRIGGSPLHF
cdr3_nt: TGTGCCAGCAGGATAGGGGGGTCACCCCTCCACTTT

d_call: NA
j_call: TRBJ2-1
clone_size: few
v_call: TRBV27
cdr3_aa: CASSQDRETYNEQFF
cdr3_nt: TGTGCCAGCAGTCAGGACCGAGAAACCTACAATGAGCAGTTCTTC

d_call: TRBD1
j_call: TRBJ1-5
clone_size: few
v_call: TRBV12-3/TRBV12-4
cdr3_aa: CASNQGGSNQPQHF
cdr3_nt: TGTGCCAGCAATCAGGGGGGGTCCAATCAGCCCCAGCATTTT

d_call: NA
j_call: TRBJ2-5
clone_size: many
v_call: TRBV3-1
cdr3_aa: CASTYSQETQYF
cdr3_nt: TGTGCCAGCACCTACAGCCAAGAGACCCAGTACTTC

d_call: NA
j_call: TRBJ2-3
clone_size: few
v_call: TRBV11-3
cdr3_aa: CASSLEATSAPGSSTDTQYF
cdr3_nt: TGTGCCAGCAGCTTAGAAGCCACGTCCGCTCCAGGGTCCAGCACAGATACGCAGTATTTT

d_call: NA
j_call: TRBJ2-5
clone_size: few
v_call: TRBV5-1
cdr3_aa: CASTGQQETQYF
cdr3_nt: TGCGCCAGCACCGGACAGCAAGAGACCCAGTACTTC

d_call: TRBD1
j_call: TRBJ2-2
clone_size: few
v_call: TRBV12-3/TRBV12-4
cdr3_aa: CASSWTPFTGTGDTGELFF
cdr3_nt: TGTGCCAGCAGTTGGACCCCTTTCACCGGGACAGGGGACACCGGGGAGCTGTTTTTT

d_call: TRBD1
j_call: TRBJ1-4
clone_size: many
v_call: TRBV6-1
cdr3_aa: CASTRGTGAGNEKLFF
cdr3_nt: TGTGCCAGCACACGCGGGACAGGGGCAGGAAATGAAAAACTGTTTTTT

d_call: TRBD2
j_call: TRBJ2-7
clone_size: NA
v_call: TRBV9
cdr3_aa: CAPSGGSENEQYF
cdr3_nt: TGTGCCCCCTCCGGCGGGAGTGAAAACGAGCAGTACTTC

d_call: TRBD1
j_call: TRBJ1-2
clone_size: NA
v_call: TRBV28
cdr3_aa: CASSSAGTGGYTF
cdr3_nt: TGTGCCAGCAGTTCGGCCGGGACAGGAGGTTACACCTTC

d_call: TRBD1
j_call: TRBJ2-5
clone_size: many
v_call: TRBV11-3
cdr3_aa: CASRSGTGSVQYF
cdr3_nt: TGTGCCAGCAGATCCGGGACAGGTTCTGTCCAGTACTTC

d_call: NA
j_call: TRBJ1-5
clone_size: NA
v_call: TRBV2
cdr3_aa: CASFEGLNQPQHF
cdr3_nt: TGTGCCAGCTTCGAGGGACTCAATCAGCCCCAGCATTTT

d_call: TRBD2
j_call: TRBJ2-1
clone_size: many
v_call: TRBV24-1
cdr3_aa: CATSVIAGRYNEQFF
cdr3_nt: TGTGCCACCAGTGTGATAGCGGGCAGATACAATGAGCAGTTCTTC

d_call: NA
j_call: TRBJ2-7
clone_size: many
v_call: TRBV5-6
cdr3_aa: CASSLDSNPYEQYF
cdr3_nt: TGTGCCAGCAGCTTGGACAGTAACCCCTACGAGCAGTACTTC

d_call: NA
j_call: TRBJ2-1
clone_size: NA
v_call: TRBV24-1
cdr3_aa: CATSQVGLTSSYNEQFF
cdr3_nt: TGTGCCACCAGTCAGGTGGGCCTTACGAGCTCCTACAATGAGCAGTTCTTC

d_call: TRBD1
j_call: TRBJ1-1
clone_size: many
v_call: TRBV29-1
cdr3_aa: CSVGDRMNTEAFF
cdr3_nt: TGCAGCGTGGGGGACAGAATGAACACTGAAGCTTTCTTT